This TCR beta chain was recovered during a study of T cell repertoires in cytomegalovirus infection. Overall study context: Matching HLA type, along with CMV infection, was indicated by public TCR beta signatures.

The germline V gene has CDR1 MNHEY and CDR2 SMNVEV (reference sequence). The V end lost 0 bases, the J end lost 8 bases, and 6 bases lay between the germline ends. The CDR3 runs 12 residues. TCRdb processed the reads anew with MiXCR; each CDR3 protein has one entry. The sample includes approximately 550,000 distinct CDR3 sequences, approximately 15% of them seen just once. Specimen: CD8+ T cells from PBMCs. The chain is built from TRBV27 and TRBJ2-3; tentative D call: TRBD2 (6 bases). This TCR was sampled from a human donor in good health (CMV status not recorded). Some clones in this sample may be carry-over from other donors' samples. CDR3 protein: CASSLSGLTQYF. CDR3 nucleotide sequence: TGTGCCAGCAGTTTATCGGGACTTACGCAGTATTTT.